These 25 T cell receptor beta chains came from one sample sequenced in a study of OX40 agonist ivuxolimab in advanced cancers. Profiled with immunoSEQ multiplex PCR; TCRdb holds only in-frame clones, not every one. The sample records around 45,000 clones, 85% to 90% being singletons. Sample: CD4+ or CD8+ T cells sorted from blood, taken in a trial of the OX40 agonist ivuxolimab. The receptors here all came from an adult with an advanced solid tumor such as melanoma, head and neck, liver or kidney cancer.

CDR3 nucleotides: TGTGCCAGCAGCCTCGGGCGGGGGGTGAGAGAGACCCAGTACTTC. This translates into CASSLGRGVRETQYF. The chain couples TRBV4-2 to TRBJ2-5, with TRBD2 matching 8 bases. CDR3 length equals 15 residues. V gave up 4 bases and J gave up 4 bases; unmatched junction bases: 8. CDR1 is LGHNA, CDR2 YNFKEQ, per germline.

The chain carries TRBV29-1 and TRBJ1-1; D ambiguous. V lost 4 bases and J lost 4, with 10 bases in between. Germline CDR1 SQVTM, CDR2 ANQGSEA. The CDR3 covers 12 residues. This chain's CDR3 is CSVVVPGTEAFF. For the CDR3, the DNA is TGCAGCGTTGTAGTTCCGGGCACTGAAGCTTTCTTT.

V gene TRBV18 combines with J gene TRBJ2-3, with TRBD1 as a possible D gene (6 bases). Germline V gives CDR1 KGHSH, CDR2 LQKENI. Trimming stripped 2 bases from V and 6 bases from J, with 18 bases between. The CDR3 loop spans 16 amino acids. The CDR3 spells CASSPRYREILDTQYF. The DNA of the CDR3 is TGTGCCAGCTCACCAAGATACAGGGAAATATTGGATACGCAGTATTTT. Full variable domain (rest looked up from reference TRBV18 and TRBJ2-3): NAGVMQNPRHLVRRRGQEARLRCSPMKGHSHVYWYRQLPEEGLKFMVYLQKENIIDESGMPKERFSAEFPKEGPSILRIQQVVRGDSAAYFCASSPRYREILDTQYFGPGTRLTVL.

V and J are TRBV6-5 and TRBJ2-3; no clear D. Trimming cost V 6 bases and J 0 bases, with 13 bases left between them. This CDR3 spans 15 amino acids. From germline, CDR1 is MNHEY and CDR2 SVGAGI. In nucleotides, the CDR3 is TGTGCCAGCAGACCCCTGCAGACTAGCACAGATACGCAGTATTTT. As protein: CASRPLQTSTDTQYF.

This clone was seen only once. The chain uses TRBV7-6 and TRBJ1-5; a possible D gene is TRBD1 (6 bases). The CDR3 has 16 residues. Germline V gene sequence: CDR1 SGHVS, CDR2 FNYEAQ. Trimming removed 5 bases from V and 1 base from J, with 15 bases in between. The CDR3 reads CASSQNTGLSNQPQHF. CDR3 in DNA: TGTGCCAGCAGCCAAAATACAGGGTTGAGCAATCAGCCCCAGCATTTT. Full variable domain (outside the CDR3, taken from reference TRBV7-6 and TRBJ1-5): GAGVSQSPRYKVTKRGQDVALRCDPISGHVSLYWYRQALGQGPEFLTYFNYEAQQDKSGLPNDRFSAERPEGSISTLTIQRTEQRDSAMYRCASSQNTGLSNQPQHFGDGTRLSIL.

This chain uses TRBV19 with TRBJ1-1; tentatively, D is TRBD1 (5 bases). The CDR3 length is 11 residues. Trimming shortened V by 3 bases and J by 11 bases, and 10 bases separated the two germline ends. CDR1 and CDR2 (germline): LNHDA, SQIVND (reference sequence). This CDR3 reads CASSIIGVAFF. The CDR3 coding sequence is TGTGCCAGTAGTATCATAGGGGTCGCTTTCTTT.

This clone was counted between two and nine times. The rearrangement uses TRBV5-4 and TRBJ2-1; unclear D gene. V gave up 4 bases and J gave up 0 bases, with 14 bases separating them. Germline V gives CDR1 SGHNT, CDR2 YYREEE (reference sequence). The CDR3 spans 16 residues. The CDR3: CASSHGGDSSYNEQFF. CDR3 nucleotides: TGTGCCAGCAGCCACGGCGGAGATAGCTCCTACAATGAGCAGTTCTTC.

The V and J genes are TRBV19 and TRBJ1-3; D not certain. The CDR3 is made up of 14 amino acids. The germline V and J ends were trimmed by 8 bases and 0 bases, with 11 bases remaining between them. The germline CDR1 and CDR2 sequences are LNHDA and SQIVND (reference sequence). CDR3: CASWRPGSGNTIYF. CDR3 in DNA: TGTGCCAGTTGGAGACCAGGCTCTGGAAACACCATATATTTT.

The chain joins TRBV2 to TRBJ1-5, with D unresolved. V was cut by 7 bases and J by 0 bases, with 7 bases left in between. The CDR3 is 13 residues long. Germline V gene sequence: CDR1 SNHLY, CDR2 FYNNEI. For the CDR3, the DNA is TGTGCCAGCATGGTTAATAGCAATCAGCCCCAGCATTTT. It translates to CASMVNSNQPQHF.

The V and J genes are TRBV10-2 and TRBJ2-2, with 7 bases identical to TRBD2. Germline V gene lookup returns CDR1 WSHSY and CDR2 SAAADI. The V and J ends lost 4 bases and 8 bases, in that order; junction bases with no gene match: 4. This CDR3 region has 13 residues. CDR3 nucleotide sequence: TGCGCCAGCAGTGGGGAGGGAGCGGGGGAGCTGTTTTTT. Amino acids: CASSGEGAGELFF.

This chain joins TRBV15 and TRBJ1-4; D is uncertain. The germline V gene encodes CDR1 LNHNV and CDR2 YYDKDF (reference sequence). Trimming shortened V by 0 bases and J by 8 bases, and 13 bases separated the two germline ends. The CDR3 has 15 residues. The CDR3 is CATSRDQTMREKLFF. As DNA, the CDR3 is TGTGCCACCAGCAGAGATCAGACTATGAGGGAAAAACTGTTTTTT.

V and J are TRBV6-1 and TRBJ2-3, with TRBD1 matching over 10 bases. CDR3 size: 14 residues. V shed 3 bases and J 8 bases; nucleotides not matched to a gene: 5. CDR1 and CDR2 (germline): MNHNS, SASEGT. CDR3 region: CASSEGQGRGTQYF. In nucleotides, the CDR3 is TGTGCCAGCAGTGAGGGACAGGGGAGGGGTACGCAGTATTTT.

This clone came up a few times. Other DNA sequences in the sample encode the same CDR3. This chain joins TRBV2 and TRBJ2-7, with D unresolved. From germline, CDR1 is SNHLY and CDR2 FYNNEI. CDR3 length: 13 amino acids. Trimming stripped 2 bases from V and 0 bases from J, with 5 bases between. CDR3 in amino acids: CASSERSSYEQYF. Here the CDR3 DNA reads TGTGCCAGCAGTGAAAGGAGCTCCTACGAGCAGTACTTC.

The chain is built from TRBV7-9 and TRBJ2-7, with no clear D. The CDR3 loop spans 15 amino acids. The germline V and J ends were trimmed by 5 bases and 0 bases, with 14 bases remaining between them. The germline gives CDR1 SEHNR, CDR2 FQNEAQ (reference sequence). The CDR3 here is CASSLTGWSSYEQYF. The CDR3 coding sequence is TGTGCCAGCAGCCTCACGGGCTGGAGCTCCTACGAGCAGTACTTC. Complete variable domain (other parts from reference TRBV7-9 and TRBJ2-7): DTGVSQNPRHKITKRGQNVTFRCDPISEHNRLYWYRQTLGQGPEFLTYFQNEAQLEKSRLLSDRFSAERPKGSFSTLEIQRTEQGDSAMYLCASSLTGWSSYEQYFGPGTRLTVT.

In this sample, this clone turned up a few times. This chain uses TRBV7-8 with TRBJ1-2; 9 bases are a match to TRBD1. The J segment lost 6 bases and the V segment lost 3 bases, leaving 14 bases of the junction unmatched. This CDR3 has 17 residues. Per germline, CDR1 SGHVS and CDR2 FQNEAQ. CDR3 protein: CASSLLGGTGSEHGYTF. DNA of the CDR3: TGTGCCAGCAGCTTGCTGGGGGGGACAGGGTCAGAGCATGGCTACACCTTC.

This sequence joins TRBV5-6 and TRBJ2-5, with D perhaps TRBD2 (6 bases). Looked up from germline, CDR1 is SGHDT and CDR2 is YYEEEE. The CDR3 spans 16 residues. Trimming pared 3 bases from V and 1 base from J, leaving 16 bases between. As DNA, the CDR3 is TGTGCCAGCAGCTCGGACGGGGGATCAATCCAAGAGACCCAGTACTTC. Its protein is CASSSDGGSIQETQYF.

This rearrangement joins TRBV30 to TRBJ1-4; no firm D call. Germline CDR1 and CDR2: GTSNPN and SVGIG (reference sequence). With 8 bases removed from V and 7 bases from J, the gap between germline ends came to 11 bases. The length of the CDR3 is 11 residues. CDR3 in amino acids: CAGSYVEKLFF. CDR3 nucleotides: TGTGCCGGATCGTATGTTGAAAAACTGTTTTTT.

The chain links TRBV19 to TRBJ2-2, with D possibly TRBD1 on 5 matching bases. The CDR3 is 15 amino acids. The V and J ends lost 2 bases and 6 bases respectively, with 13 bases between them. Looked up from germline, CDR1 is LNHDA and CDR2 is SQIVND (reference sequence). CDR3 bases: TGTGCCAGTAGTATAAGCAGGGTGGTTGCCGGGGAGCTGTTTTTT. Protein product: CASSISRVVAGELFF. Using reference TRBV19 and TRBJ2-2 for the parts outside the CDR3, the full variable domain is DGGITQSPKYLFRKEGQNVTLSCEQNLNHDAMYWYRQDPGQGLRLIYYSQIVNDFQKGDIAEGYSVSREKKESFPLTVTSAQKNPTAFYLCASSISRVVAGELFFGEGSRLTVL.

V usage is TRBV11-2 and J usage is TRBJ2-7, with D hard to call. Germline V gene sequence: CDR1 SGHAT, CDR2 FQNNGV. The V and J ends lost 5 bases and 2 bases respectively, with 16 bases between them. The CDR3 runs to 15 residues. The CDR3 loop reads CASSLTPGSPYEQYF. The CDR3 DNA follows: TGTGCCAGCAGCCTAACCCCAGGATCTCCCTACGAGCAGTACTTC.

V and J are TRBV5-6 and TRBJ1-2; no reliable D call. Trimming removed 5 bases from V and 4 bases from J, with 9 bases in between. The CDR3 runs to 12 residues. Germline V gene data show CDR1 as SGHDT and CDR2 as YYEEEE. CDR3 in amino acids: CASSYRGYGYTF. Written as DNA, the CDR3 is TGTGCCAGCAGTTACAGAGGCTATGGCTACACCTTC. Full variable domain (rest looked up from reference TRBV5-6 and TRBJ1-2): DAGVTQSPTHLIKTRGQQVTLRCSPKSGHDTVSWYQQALGQGPQFIFQYYEEEERQRGNFPDRFSGHQFPNYSSELNVNALLLGDSALYLCASSYRGYGYTFGSGTRLTVV.

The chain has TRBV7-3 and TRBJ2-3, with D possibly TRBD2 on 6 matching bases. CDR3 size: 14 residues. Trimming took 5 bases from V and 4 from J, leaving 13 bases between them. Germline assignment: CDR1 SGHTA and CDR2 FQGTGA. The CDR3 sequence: CASSSTPGADTQYF. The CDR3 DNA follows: TGTGCCAGCAGCAGTACGCCGGGGGCAGATACGCAGTATTTT. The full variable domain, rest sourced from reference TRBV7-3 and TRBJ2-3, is GAGVSQTPSNKVTEKGKYVELRCDPISGHTALYWYRQSLGQGPEFLIYFQGTGAADDSGLPNDRFFAVRPEGSVSTLKIQRTERGDSAVYLCASSSTPGADTQYFGPGTRLTVL.

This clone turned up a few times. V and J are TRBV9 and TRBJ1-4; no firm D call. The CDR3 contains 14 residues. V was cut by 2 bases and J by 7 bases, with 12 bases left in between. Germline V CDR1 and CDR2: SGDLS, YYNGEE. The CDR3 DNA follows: TGTGCCAGCAGCGTTGGGGTAACCCTTGAAAAACTGTTTTTT. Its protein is CASSVGVTLEKLFF.

CDR3 amino acids: CASSLGGSQPQHF. The CDR3 bases are TGTGCCAGCAGCTTAGGGGGGAGTCAGCCCCAGCATTTT. The chain is built from TRBV7-9 and TRBJ1-5; D might be TRBD1 (5 bases). Germline V gene data show CDR1 as SEHNR and CDR2 as FQNEAQ (reference sequence). The V end was cut by 1 base, the J end by 6 bases, with 7 bases between. CDR3 length: 13 amino acids.

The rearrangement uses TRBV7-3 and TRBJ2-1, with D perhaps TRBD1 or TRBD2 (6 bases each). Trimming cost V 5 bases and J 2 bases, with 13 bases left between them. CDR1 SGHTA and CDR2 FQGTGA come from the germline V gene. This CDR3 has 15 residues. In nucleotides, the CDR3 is TGTGCCAGCAGCCCGCAGGAGGGGGCCTACAATGAGCAGTTCTTC. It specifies CASSPQEGAYNEQFF. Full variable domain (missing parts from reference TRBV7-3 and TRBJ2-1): GAGVSQTPSNKVTEKGKYVELRCDPISGHTALYWYRQSLGQGPEFLIYFQGTGAADDSGLPNDRFFAVRPEGSVSTLKIQRTERGDSAVYLCASSPQEGAYNEQFFGPGTRLTVL.

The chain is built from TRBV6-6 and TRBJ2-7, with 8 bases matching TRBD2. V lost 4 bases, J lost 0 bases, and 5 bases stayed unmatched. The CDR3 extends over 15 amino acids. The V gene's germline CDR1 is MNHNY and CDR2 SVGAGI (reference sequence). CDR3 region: CASSSLAGASYEQYF. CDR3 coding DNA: TGTGCCAGCAGTTCGCTAGCGGGCGCCTCCTACGAGCAGTACTTC.